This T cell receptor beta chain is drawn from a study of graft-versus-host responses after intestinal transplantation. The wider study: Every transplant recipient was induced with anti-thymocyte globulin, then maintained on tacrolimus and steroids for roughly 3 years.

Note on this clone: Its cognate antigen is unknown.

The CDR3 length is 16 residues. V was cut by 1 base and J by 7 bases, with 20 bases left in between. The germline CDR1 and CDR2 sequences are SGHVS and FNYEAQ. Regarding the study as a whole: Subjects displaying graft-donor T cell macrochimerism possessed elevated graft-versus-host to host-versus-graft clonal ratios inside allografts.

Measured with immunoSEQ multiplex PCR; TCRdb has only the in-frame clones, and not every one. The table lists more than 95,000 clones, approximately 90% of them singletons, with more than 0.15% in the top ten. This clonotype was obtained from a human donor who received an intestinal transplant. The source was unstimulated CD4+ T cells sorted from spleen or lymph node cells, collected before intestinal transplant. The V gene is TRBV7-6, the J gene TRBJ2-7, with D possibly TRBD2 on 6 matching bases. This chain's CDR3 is CASSLDGRPSKEEQYF. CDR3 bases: TGTGCCAGCAGCTTAGACGGGAGACCCTCTAAAGAGGAGCAGTACTTC.